This TCR beta chain was captured by sequencing in a study of molecular identifiers for immune sequencing clone quantification. The study, taken as a whole, reports: Even with 1 million or so naive cells present, spiked Jurkat TCR RNA from one cell was reportedly detectable.

With 10%, 30% or 50% of RNA, about 20,000 to 1,100,000 naive CD8 T cells were sequenced. The table lists this clonotype with many counts. The antigen remains unidentified. This CDR3 spans 10 amino acids. Per the germline V gene, CDR1 is GTSNPN and CDR2 is SVGIG (reference sequence). Trimming pared 0 bases from V and 7 bases from J, leaving 4 bases between. Methods described previously, with TCR primers listed, were used for bulk TCR libraries. TCRdb re-called the PCR reads with MiXCR, one entry per CDR3 protein. The table records 85,000 to 100,000 distinct CDR3 sequences, around 24% of them present only once.

The chain combines TRBV30 with TRBJ2-7, with D unclear. The receptor comes from a human donor in good health. Some libraries in this study had Jurkat cell RNA spiked in. Input material: naive CD8+ T cells from blood, with Jurkat cell RNA spiked in. Subset of the sample: FACS-sorted CD8+CD4-CCR7+CD45RA+ naive T cells. The CDR3 DNA reads as TGTGCCTGGAGTGTTACTGAGCAGTACTTC. Translation gives CAWSVTEQYF.